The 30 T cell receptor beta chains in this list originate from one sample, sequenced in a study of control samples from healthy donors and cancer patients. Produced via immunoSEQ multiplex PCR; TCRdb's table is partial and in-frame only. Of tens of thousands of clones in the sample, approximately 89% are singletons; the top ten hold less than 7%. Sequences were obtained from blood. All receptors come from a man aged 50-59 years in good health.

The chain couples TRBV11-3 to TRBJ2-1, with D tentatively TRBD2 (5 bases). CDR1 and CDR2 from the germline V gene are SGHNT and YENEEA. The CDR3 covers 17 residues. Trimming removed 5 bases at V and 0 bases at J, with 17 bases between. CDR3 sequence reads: CASSPNSALDSYNEQFF. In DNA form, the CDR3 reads TGTGCCAGCAGCCCAAATAGCGCCCTTGACTCCTACAATGAGCAGTTCTTC.

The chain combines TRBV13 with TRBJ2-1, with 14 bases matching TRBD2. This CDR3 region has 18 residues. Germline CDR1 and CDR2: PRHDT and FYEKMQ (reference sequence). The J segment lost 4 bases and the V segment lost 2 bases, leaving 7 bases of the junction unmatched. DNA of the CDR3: TGTGCCAGCAGCTTACCCGGACTAGCGGGGGGCCTATACAATGAGCAGTTCTTC. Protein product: CASSLPGLAGGLYNEQFF.

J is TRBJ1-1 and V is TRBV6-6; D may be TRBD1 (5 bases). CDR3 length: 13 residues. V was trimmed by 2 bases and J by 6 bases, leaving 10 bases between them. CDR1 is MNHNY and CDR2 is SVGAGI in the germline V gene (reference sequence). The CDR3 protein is CASSYQQGSEAFF. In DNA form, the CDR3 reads TGTGCCAGCAGTTACCAGCAGGGCTCTGAAGCTTTCTTT.

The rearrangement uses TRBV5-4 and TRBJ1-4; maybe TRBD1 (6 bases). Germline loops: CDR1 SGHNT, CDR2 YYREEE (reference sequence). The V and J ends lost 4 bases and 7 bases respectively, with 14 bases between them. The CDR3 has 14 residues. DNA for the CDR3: TGTGCCAGCAGCCGGAGGGGGGGCACTGAAAAACTGTTTTTT. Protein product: CASSRRGGTEKLFF.

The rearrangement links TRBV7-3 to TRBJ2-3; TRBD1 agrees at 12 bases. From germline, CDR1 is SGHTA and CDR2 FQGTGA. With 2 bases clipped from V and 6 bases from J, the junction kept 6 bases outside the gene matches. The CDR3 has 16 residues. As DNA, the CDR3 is TGTGCCAGCAGCTTATCTGGGACAGGGGGCCTGGATACGCAGTATTTT. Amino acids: CASSLSGTGGLDTQYF.

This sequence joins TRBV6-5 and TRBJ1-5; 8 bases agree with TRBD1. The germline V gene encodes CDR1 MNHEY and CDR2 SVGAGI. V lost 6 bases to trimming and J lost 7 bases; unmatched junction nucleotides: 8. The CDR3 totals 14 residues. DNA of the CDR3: TGTGCCAGCAGCCGGACAGGGCTTAGCCAGCCCCAGCATTTT. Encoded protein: CASSRTGLSQPQHF.

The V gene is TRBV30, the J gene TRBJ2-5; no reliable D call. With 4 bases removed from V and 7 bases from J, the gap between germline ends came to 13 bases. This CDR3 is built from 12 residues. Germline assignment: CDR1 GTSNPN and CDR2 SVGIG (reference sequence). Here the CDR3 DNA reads TGTGCCTGGAATTTGCAGGTGGGGACCCAGTACTTC. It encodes CAWNLQVGTQYF.

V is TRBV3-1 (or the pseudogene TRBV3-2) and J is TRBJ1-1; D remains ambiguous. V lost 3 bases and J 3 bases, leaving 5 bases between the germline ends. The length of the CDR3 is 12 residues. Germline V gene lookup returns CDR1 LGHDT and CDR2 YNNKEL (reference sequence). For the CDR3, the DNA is TGTGCCAGCAGCCAGGTGGACACTGAAGCTTTCTTT. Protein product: CASSQVDTEAFF.

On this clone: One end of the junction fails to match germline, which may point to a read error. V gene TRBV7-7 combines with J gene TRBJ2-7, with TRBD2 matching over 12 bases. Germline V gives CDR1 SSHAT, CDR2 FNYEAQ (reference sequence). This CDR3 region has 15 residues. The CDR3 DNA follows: TGTGCTAGCAGCCCCGGGACTAGCGGGTCCTACGAGCAGTACTTC. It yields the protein CASSPGTSGSYEQYF. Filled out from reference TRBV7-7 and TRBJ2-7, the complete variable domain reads GAGVSQSPRYKVTKRGQDVTLRCDPISSHATLYWYQQALGQGPEFLTYFNYEAQPDKSGLPSDRFSAERPEGSISTLTIQRTEQRDSAMYRCASSPGTSGSYEQYFGPGTRLTVT.

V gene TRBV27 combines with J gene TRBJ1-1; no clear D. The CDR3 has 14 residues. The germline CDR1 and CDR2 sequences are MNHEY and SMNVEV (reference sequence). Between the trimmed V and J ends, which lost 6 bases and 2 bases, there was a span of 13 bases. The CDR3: CASSGSRKNTEAFF. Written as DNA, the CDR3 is TGTGCCAGCAGCGGAAGTCGGAAAAACACTGAAGCTTTCTTT.

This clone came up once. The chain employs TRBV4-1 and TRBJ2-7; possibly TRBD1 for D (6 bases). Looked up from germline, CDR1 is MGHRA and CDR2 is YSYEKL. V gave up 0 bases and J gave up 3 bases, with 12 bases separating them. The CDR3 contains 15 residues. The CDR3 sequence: CASSQEGRGFYEQYF. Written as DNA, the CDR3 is TGCGCCAGCAGCCAAGAGGGCAGGGGTTTCTACGAGCAGTACTTC.

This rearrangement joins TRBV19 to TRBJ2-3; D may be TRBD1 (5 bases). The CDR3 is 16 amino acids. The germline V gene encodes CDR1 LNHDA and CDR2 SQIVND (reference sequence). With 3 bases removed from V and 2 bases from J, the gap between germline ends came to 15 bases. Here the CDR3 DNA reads TGTGCCAGTAGTATTAAGGGGCCCACCTCCACAGATACGCAGTATTTT. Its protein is CASSIKGPTSTDTQYF.

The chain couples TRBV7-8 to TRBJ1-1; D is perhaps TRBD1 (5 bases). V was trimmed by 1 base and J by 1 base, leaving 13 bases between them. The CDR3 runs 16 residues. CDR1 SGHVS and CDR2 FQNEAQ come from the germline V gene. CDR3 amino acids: CASSLVTGTGNTEAFF. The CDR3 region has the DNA TGTGCCAGCAGCTTAGTGACCGGGACGGGGAACACTGAAGCTTTCTTT. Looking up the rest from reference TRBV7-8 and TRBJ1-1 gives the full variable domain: GAGVSQSPRYKVAKRGQDVALRCDPISGHVSLFWYQQALGQGPEFLTYFQNEAQLDKSGLPSDRFFAERPEGSVSTLKIQRTQQEDSAVYLCASSLVTGTGNTEAFFGQGTRLTVV.

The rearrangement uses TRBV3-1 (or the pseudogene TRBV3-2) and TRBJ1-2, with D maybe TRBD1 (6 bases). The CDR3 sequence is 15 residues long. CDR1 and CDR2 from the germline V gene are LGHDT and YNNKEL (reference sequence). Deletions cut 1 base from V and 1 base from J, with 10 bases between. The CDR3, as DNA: TGTGCCAGCAGCCAAGGCGGGGGCTTTAACTATGGCTACACCTTC. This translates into CASSQGGGFNYGYTF.

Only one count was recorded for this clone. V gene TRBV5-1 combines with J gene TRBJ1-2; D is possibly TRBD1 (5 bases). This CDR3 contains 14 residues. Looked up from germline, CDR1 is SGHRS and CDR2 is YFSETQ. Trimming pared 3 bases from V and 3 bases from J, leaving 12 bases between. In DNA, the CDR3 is TGCGCCAGCAGCTCACCCGGGGGGGACTATGGCTACACCTTC. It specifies CASSSPGGDYGYTF.

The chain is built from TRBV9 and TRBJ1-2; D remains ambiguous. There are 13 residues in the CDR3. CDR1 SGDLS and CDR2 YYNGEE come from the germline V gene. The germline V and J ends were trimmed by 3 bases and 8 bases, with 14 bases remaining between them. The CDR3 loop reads CASSGSYGRGYTF. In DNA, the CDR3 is TGTGCCAGCAGCGGGTCATACGGACGGGGCTACACCTTC.

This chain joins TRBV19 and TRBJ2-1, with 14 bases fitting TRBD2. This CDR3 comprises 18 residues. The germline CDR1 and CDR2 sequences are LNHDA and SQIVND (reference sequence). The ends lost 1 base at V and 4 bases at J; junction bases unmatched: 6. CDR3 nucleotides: TGTGCCAGTAGTATAGGTGGACTAGCGGGGGGTAAATACAATGAGCAGTTCTTC. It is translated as CASSIGGLAGGKYNEQFF.

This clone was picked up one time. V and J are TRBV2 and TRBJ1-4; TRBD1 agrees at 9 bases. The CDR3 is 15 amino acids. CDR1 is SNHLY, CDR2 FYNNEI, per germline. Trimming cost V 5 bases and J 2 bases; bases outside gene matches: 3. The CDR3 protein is CASSRGQGTNEKLFF. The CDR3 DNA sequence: TGTGCCAGCAGTCGAGGACAGGGGACTAATGAAAAACTGTTTTTT.

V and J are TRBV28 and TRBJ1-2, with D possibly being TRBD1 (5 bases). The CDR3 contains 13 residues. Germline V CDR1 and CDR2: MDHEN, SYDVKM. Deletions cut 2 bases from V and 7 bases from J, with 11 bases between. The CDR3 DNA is TGTGCCAGCAGTTTACCCAGGGAGGGTGGCTACACCTTC. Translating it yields CASSLPREGGYTF.

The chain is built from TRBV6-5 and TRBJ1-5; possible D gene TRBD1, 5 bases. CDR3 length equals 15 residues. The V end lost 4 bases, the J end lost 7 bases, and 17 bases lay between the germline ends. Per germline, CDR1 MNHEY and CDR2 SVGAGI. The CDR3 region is CASSSQGRTGQPQHF. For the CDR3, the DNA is TGTGCCAGCAGTTCCCAGGGACGTACGGGACAGCCCCAGCATTTT.

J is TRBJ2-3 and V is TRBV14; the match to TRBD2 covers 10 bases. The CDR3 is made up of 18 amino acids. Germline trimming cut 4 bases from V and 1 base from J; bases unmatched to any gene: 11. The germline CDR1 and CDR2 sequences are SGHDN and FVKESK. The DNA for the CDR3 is TGTGCCAGCAGCCCAATTTCGGGAGGGACTAGCGGCACAGATACGCAGTATTTT. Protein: CASSPISGGTSGTDTQYF.

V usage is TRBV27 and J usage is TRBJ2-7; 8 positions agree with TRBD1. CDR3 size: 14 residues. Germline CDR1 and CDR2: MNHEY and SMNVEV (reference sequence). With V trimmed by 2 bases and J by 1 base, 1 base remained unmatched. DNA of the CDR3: TGTGCCAGCAGTTTACGACAGGGGTCCTACGAGCAGTACTTC. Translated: CASSLRQGSYEQYF.

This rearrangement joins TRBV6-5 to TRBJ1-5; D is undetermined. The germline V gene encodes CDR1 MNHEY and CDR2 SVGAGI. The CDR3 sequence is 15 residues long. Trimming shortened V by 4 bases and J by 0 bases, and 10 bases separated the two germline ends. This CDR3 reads CASSSHFTSNQPQHF. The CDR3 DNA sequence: TGTGCCAGCAGTTCCCATTTCACTAGCAATCAGCCCCAGCATTTT.

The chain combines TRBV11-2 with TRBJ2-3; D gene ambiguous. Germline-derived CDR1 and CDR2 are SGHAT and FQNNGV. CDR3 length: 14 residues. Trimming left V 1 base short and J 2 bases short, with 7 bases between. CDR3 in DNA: TGTGCCAGCAGCTTAGGGTTCTCCACAGATACGCAGTATTTT. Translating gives CASSLGFSTDTQYF.

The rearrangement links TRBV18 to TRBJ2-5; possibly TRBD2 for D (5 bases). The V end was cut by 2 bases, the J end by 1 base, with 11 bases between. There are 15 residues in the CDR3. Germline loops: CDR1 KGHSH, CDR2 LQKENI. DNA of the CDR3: TGTGCCAGCTCACCAAGGGCAGGACTCCAAGAGACCCAGTACTTC. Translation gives CASSPRAGLQETQYF.

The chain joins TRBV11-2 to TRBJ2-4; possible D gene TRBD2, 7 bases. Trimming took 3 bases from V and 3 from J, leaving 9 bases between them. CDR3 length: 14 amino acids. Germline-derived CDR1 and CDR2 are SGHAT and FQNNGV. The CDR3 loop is CASSLGGGKNIQYF. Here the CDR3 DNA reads TGTGCCAGCAGCTTGGGAGGGGGCAAAAACATTCAGTACTTC.

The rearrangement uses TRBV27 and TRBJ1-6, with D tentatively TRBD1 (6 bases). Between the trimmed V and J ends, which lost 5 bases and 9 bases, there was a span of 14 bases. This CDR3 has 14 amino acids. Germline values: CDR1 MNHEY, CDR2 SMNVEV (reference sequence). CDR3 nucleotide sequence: TGTGCCAGCAGTCCTTTTACAGGGTTTTCACCCCTCCACTTT. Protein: CASSPFTGFSPLHF.

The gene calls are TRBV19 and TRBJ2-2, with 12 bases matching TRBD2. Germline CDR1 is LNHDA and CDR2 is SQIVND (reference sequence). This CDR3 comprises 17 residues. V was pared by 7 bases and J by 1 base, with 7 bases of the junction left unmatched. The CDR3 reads CASTRASGGVNTGELFF. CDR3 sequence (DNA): TGTGCCAGTACTAGAGCTAGCGGGGGGGTGAACACCGGGGAGCTGTTTTTT.

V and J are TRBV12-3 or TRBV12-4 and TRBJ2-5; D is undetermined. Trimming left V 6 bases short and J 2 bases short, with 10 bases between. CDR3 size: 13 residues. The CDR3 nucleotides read TGTGCCAGCAGGGAAGGCGTTCAAGAGACCCAGTACTTC. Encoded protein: CASREGVQETQYF.

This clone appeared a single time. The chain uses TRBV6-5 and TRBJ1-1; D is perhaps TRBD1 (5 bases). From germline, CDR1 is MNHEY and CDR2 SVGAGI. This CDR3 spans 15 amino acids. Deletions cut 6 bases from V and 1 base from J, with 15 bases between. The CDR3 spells CASRGRGAGNTEAFF. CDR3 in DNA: TGTGCCAGCAGAGGAAGGGGCGCGGGGAACACTGAAGCTTTCTTT.